These T cell receptor beta chains were read from a single sample in a study of blood T cell repertoires in COVID-19. Sequenced by immunoSEQ multiplex PCR; TCRdb stores in-frame clones only, minus some. The sample consists of 130,000 to 150,000 clones, 81% of them appearing once. Sequenced input: peripheral blood. The receptors originated from a human donor in a cohort sampled during active COVID-19. CDR3s include the opening cysteine and the closing phenylalanine or tryptophan. D genes are given only for firm matches. Rows may omit the clone size; those that give it use once, few, many or a size class.

TRBD1	TRBV5-5	TRBJ2-6	.	CASSYRTGTGGRAGANVLTF	TGTGCCAGCAGCTATCGCACCGGGACAGGGGGGAGAGCTGGGGCCAACGTCCTGACTTTC
TRBD2	TRBV6-5	TRBJ2-7	.	CASSSQREFAYEQYF	TGTGCCAGCAGTTCTCAGCGGGAGTTCGCCTACGAGCAGTACTTC
.	TRBV3-1/TRBV3-2	TRBJ1-1	.	CASTGQSNTEAFF	TGTGCCAGCACCGGACAGTCGAACACTGAAGCTTTCTTT
.	TRBV20-1	TRBJ2-7	once	CSARSTYEQYF	TGCAGTGCTAGATCCACCTACGAGCAGTACTTC
.	TRBV15	TRBJ1-1	.	CATSRAGIDTEAFF	TGTGCCACCAGCAGGGCAGGGATAGACACTGAAGCTTTCTTT
.	TRBV7-8	TRBJ1-5	.	CASSPSDPRGHQPQHF	TGTGCCAGCAGCCCAAGTGATCCCAGGGGCCATCAGCCCCAGCATTTT
TRBD1	TRBV19	TRBJ2-3	.	CASSRDRGDTQYF	TGTGCCAGTAGCAGGGACAGGGGAGATACGCAGTATTTT
TRBD2	TRBV28	TRBJ2-1	.	CASSLAGGLGNEQFF	TGTGCCAGCAGTTTAGCGGGAGGGCTGGGCAATGAGCAGTTCTTC
TRBD2	TRBV15	TRBJ2-1	.	CATSSTSGGEQFF	TGTGCCACCAGCAGTACTAGCGGGGGTGAGCAGTTCTTC
TRBD1	TRBV29-1	TRBJ1-5	.	CSVGPDRGQPQHF	TGCAGCGTTGGCCCGGACAGGGGTCAGCCCCAGCATTTT
.	TRBV3-1/TRBV3-2	TRBJ1-1	.	CASSPSQGHTEAFF	TGTGCCAGCAGCCCCTCTCAGGGGCACACTGAAGCTTTCTTT
.	TRBV1	TRBJ2-4	.	CTSSQDPLGQWGNIQYF	TGCACCAGCAGCCAAGATCCCCTGGGACAGTGGGGGAACATTCAGTACTTC
TRBD1	TRBV3-1/TRBV3-2	TRBJ2-7	.	CASSPGTVEQYF	TGTGCCAGCAGCCCTGGGACAGTTGAGCAGTACTTC
TRBD1	TRBV19	TRBJ2-2	.	CASSVGQPGELFF	TGTGCCAGTAGTGTGGGACAGCCCGGGGAGCTGTTTTTT
.	TRBV5-1	TRBJ1-1	.	CASSLDAGDTEAFF	TGCGCCAGCAGCTTGGACGCGGGGGATACTGAAGCTTTCTTT
.	TRBV7-3	TRBJ2-5	.	CASRWDSGSVTQYF	TGTGCCAGCAGGTGGGACAGCGGGTCTGTGACCCAGTACTTC
TRBD1	TRBV7-9	TRBJ1-1	.	CASLTGGGEAFF	TGTGCCAGCCTCACAGGGGGAGGTGAAGCTTTCTTT
TRBD2	TRBV15	TRBJ2-7	.	CATSREGTSGYEQYF	TGTGCCACCAGCAGAGAAGGGACTAGCGGATACGAGCAGTACTTC
.	TRBV5-4	TRBJ2-7	.	CASSHTTAHSYEQYF	TGTGCCAGCAGCCACACGACAGCCCACTCCTACGAGCAGTACTTC
TRBD2	TRBV9	TRBJ2-7	once	CASSPGLAGVEQYF	TGTGCCAGCAGCCCGGGACTAGCGGGAGTCGAGCAGTACTTC
TRBD1	TRBV28	TRBJ2-7	.	CASSLYGTGSAQYF	TGTGCCAGCAGTTTATACGGGACAGGGAGTGCGCAGTACTTC
.	TRBV18	TRBJ1-6	.	CASSPEQENSPLHF	TGTGCCAGCTCACCGGAGCAAGAAAATTCACCCCTCCACTTT
TRBD1	TRBV5-1	TRBJ2-5	.	CASSEPTGGHEETQYF	TGCGCCAGCAGCGAGCCGACAGGGGGCCATGAGGAGACCCAGTACTTC
.	TRBV6-5	TRBJ1-1	.	CASSRLRGGRTEAFF	TGTGCCAGCAGCCGTCTTCGGGGGGGCAGGACTGAAGCTTTCTTT
.	TRBV7-9	TRBJ1-2	.	CASSLDRGSDYGYTF	TGTGCCAGCAGCTTAGATAGAGGGTCGGACTATGGCTACACCTTC
.	TRBV7-6	TRBJ1-5	.	CASSQSSGQPQHF	TGTGCCAGCAGCCAATCTTCAGGTCAGCCCCAGCATTTT
TRBD1	TRBV11-2	TRBJ1-2	few	CASSIDRGYGYTF	TGTGCCAGCAGCATCGACAGGGGCTATGGCTACACCTTC
TRBD2	TRBV5-1	TRBJ2-3	.	CASSLWLADRTISTDTQYF	TGCGCCAGCAGCTTGTGGCTAGCGGACCGAACCATTAGCACAGATACGCAGTATTTT
.	TRBV7-3	TRBJ2-7	.	CASSLGGARSYEQYF	TGTGCCAGCAGCTTGGGTGGGGCTCGGTCCTACGAGCAGTACTTC
TRBD1	TRBV6-5	TRBJ2-5	once	CATLGTGAKTQYF	TGTGCCACCCTCGGGACAGGGGCCAAGACCCAGTACTTC
TRBD1	TRBV13	TRBJ1-2	.	CASSFRGQGVGGYTF	TGTGCCAGCAGCTTTAGGGGACAGGGAGTGGGAGGCTACACCTTC
TRBD2	TRBV27	TRBJ2-3	.	CASSRLAGVGASTDTQYF	TGTGCCAGCAGCCGACTAGCGGGAGTAGGGGCTAGCACAGATACGCAGTATTTT
.	TRBV7-6	TRBJ2-3	.	CASSLDPPGGGDTQYF	TGTGCCAGCAGCTTAGATCCCCCAGGGGGAGGAGATACGCAGTATTTT
TRBD2	TRBV7-7	TRBJ2-1	.	CASSLLAGVLSDEQFF	TGTGCCAGCAGCTTACTAGCGGGAGTTCTATCTGATGAGCAGTTCTTC
TRBD1	TRBV28	TRBJ1-2	.	CASRIQGAVNYGYTF	TGTGCCAGCAGGATACAGGGGGCGGTGAACTATGGCTACACCTTC
TRBD1	TRBV7-9	TRBJ2-7	.	CASSPRQGTYEQYF	TGTGCCAGCAGCCCGAGACAGGGCACTTACGAGCAGTACTTC
.	TRBV27	TRBJ1-3	.	CASSLSRQGPSLSGNTIYF	TGTGCCAGCAGTTTATCTCGGCAGGGGCCATCTCTCTCTGGAAACACCATATATTTT
TRBD2	TRBV7-3	TRBJ2-1	.	CASSPASGANEQFF	TGTGCCAGCAGCCCCGCTAGCGGAGCCAATGAGCAGTTCTTC
TRBD2	TRBV4-1	TRBJ2-1	.	CASSQGLAASNEQFF	TGCGCCAGCAGCCAAGGCCTAGCGGCAAGTAATGAGCAGTTCTTC
.	TRBV27	TRBJ1-5	many	CASSLDGGGRNQPQHF	TGTGCCAGCAGTTTAGACGGGGGGGGACGCAATCAGCCCCAGCATTTT
TRBD2	TRBV4-1	TRBJ2-3	.	CASSLAGGASTDTQYF	TGCGCCAGCAGCCTAGCGGGAGGAGCCAGCACAGATACGCAGTATTTT
TRBD2	TRBV18	TRBJ2-7	.	CASSSRLAGVYEQYF	TGTGCCAGCTCATCACGGCTAGCGGGAGTATACGAGCAGTACTTC
TRBD2	TRBV7-6	TRBJ2-1	.	CASSREPSGRPNEQFF	TGTGCCAGCAGCAGAGAACCTAGCGGGAGGCCCAATGAGCAGTTCTTC
TRBD1	TRBV15	TRBJ1-6	.	CATSRSTTDRANSPLHF	TGTGCCACCAGCAGAAGTACTACCGACAGGGCTAATTCACCCCTCCACTTT
TRBD2	TRBV24-1	TRBJ2-5	.	CATSGAGGPQTQYF	TGTGCCACCAGTGGAGCGGGAGGGCCGCAGACCCAGTACTTC
TRBD2	TRBV19	TRBJ2-2	.	CASSTPGLAGAGGELFF	TGTGCCAGTAGTACCCCGGGACTAGCGGGAGCGGGCGGGGAGCTGTTTTTT
.	TRBV28	TRBJ1-6	.	CASSLWKLGGANSPLHF	TGTGCCAGCAGTTTATGGAAGTTGGGAGGGGCGAATTCACCCCTCCACTTT
TRBD2	TRBV5-1	TRBJ2-3	.	CASSKRLAGVGTDTQYF	TGCGCCAGCAGCAAAAGACTAGCGGGAGTGGGCACAGATACGCAGTATTTT
.	TRBV27	TRBJ2-7	.	CASSSRTVEDEQYF	TGTGCCAGCAGTTCCCGGACAGTCGAAGACGAGCAGTACTTC
TRBD1	TRBV5-1	TRBJ2-7	once	CASSLGQGRYEQYF	TGCGCCAGCAGCCTCGGACAGGGTCGGTACGAGCAGTACTTC